This T cell receptor beta chain was recorded in a study of blood T cell repertoires in COVID-19. At the level of the study: COVID-19 samples collected from the United States, Italy and Spain covered acute and convalescent phases.

V dropped 1 base and J dropped 0 bases, with 9 bases sitting between them. The germline V gene encodes CDR1 LGHDT and CDR2 YNNKEL (reference sequence). The CDR3 runs 15 residues. Authors' processing steps: Reference gene primer amplification gave nucleated cell count estimates. The repertoire was sequenced with immunoSEQ multiplex PCR; TCRdb's copy has only in-frame clones and lacks some. The D gene and trimming were derived from the DNA, and the V and J assignments and clone size from that table. In the table there are under 150,000 clones, approximately 87% of which are singletons. This sequence joins TRBV3-1 (or the pseudogene TRBV3-2) and TRBJ1-1; possible D gene TRBD1, 6 bases. The sample taken for sequencing was peripheral blood. The clonotype originates from a man aged 50-59 years with active COVID-19. The DNA for the CDR3 is TGTGCCAGCAGCCAAGGCAACAGGGTGAACACTGAAGCTTTCTTT. As protein: CASSQGNRVNTEAFF.